Each of the 26 T cell receptor beta chains below was sequenced from the same sample in a study of T cells in Graves' hyperthyroidism and ophthalmopathy. Amplified TCR beta CDR3 regions derived from RNA transcripts. Primed by the HTBI set, a first-round RT-PCR was run on the TCR CDR3. In TCRdb, the multiplex PCR reads were re-called with MiXCR into one record per CDR3 protein. The sample has fewer than 900,000 distinct CDR3 sequences, about 17% seen once. The specimen was blood. The receptors were sampled from a man younger than 35 with Graves' hyperthyroidism.

In its sample, this clonotype was seen many times. V and J are TRBV18 and TRBJ2-5; the D gene is possibly TRBD1 (6 bases). V was pared by 5 bases and J by 1 base, with 23 bases between. The germline CDR1 and CDR2 sequences are KGHSH and LQKENI. The CDR3 totals 18 residues. CDR3 in amino acids: CASSSQVLDSISQETQYF. CDR3 bases: TGTGCCAGCTCATCACAGGTCCTGGACAGCATTTCCCAAGAGACCCAGTACTTC.

This clonotype has a count of ten or more. The chain combines TRBV6-1 with TRBJ1-1; D may be TRBD1 (5 bases). CDR3 size: 15 residues. The V gene lost 1 base and the J gene lost 1 base, with 10 bases spanning the gap. Germline CDR1 is MNHNS and CDR2 is SASEGT. CDR3 protein: CASSEVAGQNTEAFF. The CDR3 DNA reads TGTGCCAGCAGTGAAGTTGCGGGGCAGAACACTGAAGCTTTCTTT.

Of note for this clonotype: A much larger clone differs by one base, so this may be a read error. The rearrangement links TRBV20-1 to TRBJ2-1; possible D gene TRBD1, 6 bases. Trimming shortened V by 0 bases and J by 3 bases, and 15 bases separated the two germline ends. The CDR3 consists of 16 residues. Germline V gene lookup returns CDR1 DFQATT and CDR2 SNEGSKA (reference sequence). The DNA for the CDR3 is TGCAGTGCTAGAGACCAGGGGACGGGGAACTACAATGAGCAGTTCTTC. Translated, it gives CSARDQGTGNYNEQFF.

This sequence joins TRBV19 and TRBJ2-3; D not certain. This CDR3 comprises 14 residues. From germline, CDR1 is LNHDA and CDR2 SQIVND (reference sequence). Trimming shortened V by 7 bases and J by 0 bases, and 11 bases separated the two germline ends. CDR3 DNA: TGTGCCAGTAAGTCGGGTAGTAGCACAGATACGCAGTATTTT. Its protein product is CASKSGSSTDTQYF.

This clonotype was counted only a few times. V is TRBV6-1 and J is TRBJ1-1; 7 positions agree with TRBD1. J was trimmed by 3 bases and V by 7 bases; bases with no gene match: 5. The V gene's germline CDR1 is MNHNS and CDR2 SASEGT. This CDR3 contains 13 residues. The CDR3 region has the DNA TGTGCCAGCAATCCCACAGGGGACACTGAAGCTTTCTTT. Protein product: CASNPTGDTEAFF.

This clonotype was seen more than once but under ten times. J is TRBJ2-5 and V is TRBV20-1, with a possible D match to TRBD2 (6 bases). CDR1 is DFQATT and CDR2 is SNEGSKA in the germline V gene (reference sequence). Trimming took off 6 bases at V and 0 bases at J, with 14 bases between the two ends. The CDR3 has 14 amino acids. As DNA, the CDR3 is TGCAGTGCGAGCCTTCGGGACTACCAAGAGACCCAGTACTTC. Its protein is CSASLRDYQETQYF.

The rearrangement links TRBV29-1 to TRBJ1-2; D is unclear. Germline V gene data show CDR1 as SQVTM and CDR2 as ANQGSEA. The V end lost 5 bases, the J end lost 7 bases, and 11 bases lay between the germline ends. The CDR3 runs to 11 residues. The DNA of the CDR3 is TGCAGCGTTCTTGTGTCAGGTGGCTACACCTTC. Encoded protein: CSVLVSGGYTF.

Notes on this clonotype: Germline and junction disagree at one end, which may indicate a read error. The chain carries TRBV7-6 and TRBJ2-5, with 10 bases aligning to TRBD2. The CDR3 contains 15 residues. Germline lookup yields CDR1 SGHVS and CDR2 FNYEAQ. The CDR3 DNA sequence: TGTGCCAGCAGCTGGCTAGCGGGAGAGGGTGAGACCCAGCACTTC. This codes for CASSWLAGEGETQHF.

Ten or more counts support this clonotype. The J gene is TRBJ2-7, the V gene TRBV12-3 or TRBV12-4; 12 bases line up with TRBD2. This CDR3 has 19 amino acids. V dropped 3 bases and J dropped 1; count of bases not matched to a gene: 13. In nucleotides, the CDR3 is TGTGCCAGCAGTTTCCTCGGGACAGCCACTAGCGGGAGGTCCTACGAGCAGTACTTC. It encodes CASSFLGTATSGRSYEQYF.

The V gene is TRBV20-1, the J gene TRBJ1-2; D gene uncertain. This CDR3 is 12 amino acids long. CDR1 and CDR2 from the germline V gene are DFQATT and SNEGSKA (reference sequence). V gave up 4 bases and J gave up 4 bases, with 10 bases separating them. CDR3 bases: TGCAGTGCTATAACAGCTGGCTATGGCTACACCTTC. It translates to CSAITAGYGYTF.

This sequence joins TRBV18 and TRBJ1-4, with D unresolved. The germline CDR1 and CDR2 sequences are KGHSH and LQKENI. Trimming pared 3 bases from V and 8 bases from J, leaving 13 bases between. The CDR3 is made up of 14 amino acids. The CDR3 sequence: CASSPLGLREKLFF. In DNA, the CDR3 is TGTGCCAGCTCACCTTTAGGCCTTCGGGAAAAACTGTTTTTT.

The chain couples TRBV27 to TRBJ2-1; TRBD2 might be the D (6 bases). V was shortened by 2 bases and J by 3 bases, with 17 bases between the two germline ends. This CDR3 comprises 17 residues. Germline assignment: CDR1 MNHEY and CDR2 SMNVEV (reference sequence). The CDR3 region is CASSLKRAQIHYNEQFF. CDR3 in DNA: TGTGCCAGCAGTTTAAAGCGGGCACAGATCCACTACAATGAGCAGTTCTTC.

This chain links TRBV29-1 with TRBJ1-1, with TRBD1 matching over 7 bases. With V trimmed by 6 bases and J by 3 bases, 13 bases remained unmatched. Germline CDR1 reads SQVTM; CDR2 reads ANQGSEA. CDR3 length: 15 amino acids. The CDR3 nucleotides read TGCAGCGTCGGGCCCACAGGGGCCGGGTACACTGAAGCTTTCTTT. Its translation is CSVGPTGAGYTEAFF.

In its sample, this clonotype was seen a few times. The chain links TRBV2 to TRBJ2-7; 8 nucleotides match TRBD2. V gave up 6 bases and J gave up 5 bases; unmatched junction bases: 9. Germline V CDR1 and CDR2: SNHLY, FYNNEI. The CDR3 spans 14 residues. This CDR3 reads CASSDSGTLDEQYF. The CDR3 coding sequence is TGTGCCAGCAGCGATAGCGGGACGTTGGACGAGCAGTACTTC.

The chain uses TRBV6-1 and TRBJ2-5; 9 bases are shared with TRBD1. V lost 8 bases and J lost 3; bases outside the gene matches: 10. Germline V gene sequence: CDR1 MNHNS, CDR2 SASEGT. The CDR3 sequence is 15 residues long. Here the CDR3 DNA reads TGTGCCAGCGCCCTCACCAGGGACAGGGAAGAGACCCAGTACTTC. It translates to CASALTRDREETQYF.

This clonotype was counted a few times. The J gene is TRBJ2-7, the V gene TRBV20-1; TRBD1 agrees at 10 bases. The CDR3 is made up of 15 amino acids. With 1 base clipped from V and 0 bases from J, the junction kept 3 bases outside the gene matches. Germline CDR1 is DFQATT and CDR2 is SNEGSKA (reference sequence). CDR3 sequence: CSARGQGATSYEQYF. As DNA, the CDR3 is TGCAGTGCTAGAGGACAGGGGGCGACCTCCTACGAGCAGTACTTC.

The chain links TRBV18 to TRBJ1-4; 10 positions match TRBD1. The CDR3 has 16 amino acids. Germline V gene lookup returns CDR1 KGHSH and CDR2 LQKENI. The V and J ends lost 0 bases and 8 bases, in that order; junction bases with no gene match: 6. The CDR3 here is CASSPPGTGVQEKLFF. The DNA for the CDR3 is TGTGCCAGCTCACCACCGGGGACAGGGGTCCAAGAAAAACTGTTTTTT.

This clonotype was seen a handful of times. V and J are TRBV27 and TRBJ2-2; 10 bases match TRBD2. Germline V gives CDR1 MNHEY, CDR2 SMNVEV (reference sequence). V was clipped by 6 bases and J by 2 bases; unmatched bases: 12. CDR3 size: 18 residues. The CDR3 DNA follows: TGTGCCAGCAGCCCGGGGGTAGCGGGAGGTTTCAACACCGGGGAGCTGTTTTTT. This encodes CASSPGVAGGFNTGELFF.

This clonotype was found a few times. The gene calls are TRBV28 and TRBJ2-7; the match to TRBD2 covers 11 bases. The CDR3 covers 19 residues. Germline V gene sequence: CDR1 MDHEN, CDR2 SYDVKM. Trimming removed 1 base from V and 0 bases from J; junction bases left unmatched: 11. The CDR3 region has the DNA TGTGCCAGCAGTTTATCACTAGCGGGAGAAAGGGTTAGCTCCTACGAGCAGTACTTC. Translation: CASSLSLAGERVSSYEQYF. Variable domain in full (rest from reference TRBV28 and TRBJ2-7): DVKVTQSSRYLVKRTGEKVFLECVQDMDHENMFWYRQDPGLGLRLIYFSYDVKMKEKGDIPEGYSVSREKKERFSLILESASTNQTSMYLCASSLSLAGERVSSYEQYFGPGTRLTVT.

V usage is TRBV18 and J usage is TRBJ1-2, with D unclear. The germline V gene has CDR1 KGHSH and CDR2 LQKENI. V lost 2 bases to trimming and J lost 4 bases, with 14 bases between them. The CDR3 spans 15 residues. CDR3 coding DNA: TGTGCCAGCTCACCAGCTGCGGATCTAGGCTATGGCTACACCTTC. Its protein is CASSPAADLGYGYTF.

The chain recombines TRBV10-3 with TRBJ2-7, with a tentative D call TRBD1 (6 bases). V gave up 3 bases and J gave up 3 bases, with 9 bases separating them. Germline V lookup: CDR1 ENHRY, CDR2 SYGVKD. The CDR3 consists of 13 residues. This CDR3 is CAISDRGSYEQYF. The CDR3, as DNA: TGTGCCATCAGTGACAGGGGAAGCTACGAGCAGTACTTC.

This clonotype was counted ten times or more. The chain links TRBV12-3 or TRBV12-4 to TRBJ1-1; no clear D gene. The CDR3 runs 11 residues. The V gene lost 2 bases and the J gene lost 11 bases, with 9 bases spanning the gap. In nucleotides, the CDR3 is TGTGCCAGCAGTTTAAGAGGGTACGCTTTCTTT. Protein: CASSLRGYAFF.

This clonotype was detected many times. This chain links TRBV7-9 with TRBJ2-7; perhaps TRBD2 as D (6 bases). This CDR3 has 15 amino acids. V shed 0 bases and J shed 0 bases, with 9 bases lying between them. Per germline, CDR1 SEHNR and CDR2 FQNEAQ (reference sequence). The DNA of the CDR3 is TGTGCCAGCAGCTTAGCTAGCGGTAGCTCCTACGAGCAGTACTTC. Protein product: CASSLASGSSYEQYF.

This clonotype was recorded many times. The chain couples TRBV20-1 to TRBJ2-5; possibly TRBD1 for D (5 bases). This CDR3 comprises 11 residues. The germline CDR1 and CDR2 sequences are DFQATT and SNEGSKA (reference sequence). V gave up 5 bases and J gave up 5 bases, with 9 bases separating them. The CDR3 reads CSAHRSETQYF. In DNA form, the CDR3 reads TGCAGTGCTCACAGGTCGGAGACCCAGTACTTC.

The chain joins TRBV7-9 to TRBJ2-1, with 9 bases identical to TRBD2. CDR1 SEHNR and CDR2 FQNEAQ come from the germline V gene (reference sequence). The CDR3 length is 13 residues. J lost 10 bases, V lost 4 bases, and 5 bases had no gene match. CDR3 bases: TGTGCCAGCAGCTCCGCGGGGACTAGCGAGCAGTTCTTC. Amino acids: CASSSAGTSEQFF. Combining the CDR3 with reference TRBV7-9 and TRBJ2-1 gives the whole variable domain DTGVSQNPRHKITKRGQNVTFRCDPISEHNRLYWYRQTLGQGPEFLTYFQNEAQLEKSRLLSDRFSAERPKGSFSTLEIQRTEQGDSAMYLCASSSAGTSEQFFGPGTRLTVL.

The V and J genes are TRBV28 and TRBJ2-5; D unresolved. The CDR3 length is 12 residues. The V end was cut by 8 bases, the J end by 5 bases, with 12 bases between. Germline assignment: CDR1 MDHEN and CDR2 SYDVKM. The CDR3 nucleotides are TGTGCCAGCCGGAACCCGGGCGAGACCCAGTACTTC. This encodes CASRNPGETQYF.